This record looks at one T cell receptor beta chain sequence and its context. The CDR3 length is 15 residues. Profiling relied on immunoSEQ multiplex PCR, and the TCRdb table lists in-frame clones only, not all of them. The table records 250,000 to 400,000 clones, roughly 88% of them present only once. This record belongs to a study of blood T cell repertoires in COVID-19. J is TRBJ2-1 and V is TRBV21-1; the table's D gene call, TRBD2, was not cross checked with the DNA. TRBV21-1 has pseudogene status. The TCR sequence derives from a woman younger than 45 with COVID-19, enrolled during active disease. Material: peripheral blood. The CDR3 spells CASSKLPSDCNEQFF. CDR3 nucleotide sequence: TGTGCCAGCAGCAAGTTGCCTAGCGATTGCAATGAGCAGTTCTTC.